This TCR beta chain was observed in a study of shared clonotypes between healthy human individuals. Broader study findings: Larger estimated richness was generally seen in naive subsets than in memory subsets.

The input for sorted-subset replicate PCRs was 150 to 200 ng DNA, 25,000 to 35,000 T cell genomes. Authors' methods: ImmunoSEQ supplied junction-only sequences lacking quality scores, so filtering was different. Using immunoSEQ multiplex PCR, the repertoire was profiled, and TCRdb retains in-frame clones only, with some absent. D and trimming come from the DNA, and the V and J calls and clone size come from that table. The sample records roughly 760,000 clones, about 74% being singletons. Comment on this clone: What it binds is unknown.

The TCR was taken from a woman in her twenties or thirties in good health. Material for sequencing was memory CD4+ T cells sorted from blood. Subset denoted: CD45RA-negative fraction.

CDR3 in DNA: TGTGCCAGCAGCCCGGGACTAGCGGGGACATTCAATGAGCAGTTCTTC. Amino acids: CASSPGLAGTFNEQFF. The chain uses TRBV5-4 and TRBJ2-1; TRBD2 matches at 13 bases. This CDR3 region has 16 residues. Germline CDR1 reads SGHNT; CDR2 reads YYREEE (reference sequence). The ends lost 4 bases at V and 6 bases at J; junction bases unmatched: 7. The full variable domain, completed using reference TRBV5-4 and TRBJ2-1, is ETGVTQSPTHLIKTRGQQVTLRCSSQSGHNTVSWYQQALGQGPQFIFQYYREEENGRGNFPPRFSGLQFPNYSSELNVNALELDDSALYLCASSPGLAGTFNEQFFGPGTRLTVL.